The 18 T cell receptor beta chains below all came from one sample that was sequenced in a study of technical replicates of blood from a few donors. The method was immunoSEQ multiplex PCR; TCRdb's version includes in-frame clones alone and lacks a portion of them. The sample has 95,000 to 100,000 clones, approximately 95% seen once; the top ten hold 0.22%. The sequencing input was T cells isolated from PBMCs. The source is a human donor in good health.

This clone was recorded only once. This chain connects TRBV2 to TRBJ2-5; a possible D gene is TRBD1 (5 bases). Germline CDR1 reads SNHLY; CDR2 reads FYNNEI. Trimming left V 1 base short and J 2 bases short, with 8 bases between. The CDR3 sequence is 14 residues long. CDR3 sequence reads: CASSEETAQETQYF. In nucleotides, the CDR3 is TGTGCCAGCAGTGAAGAGACAGCACAAGAGACCCAGTACTTC.

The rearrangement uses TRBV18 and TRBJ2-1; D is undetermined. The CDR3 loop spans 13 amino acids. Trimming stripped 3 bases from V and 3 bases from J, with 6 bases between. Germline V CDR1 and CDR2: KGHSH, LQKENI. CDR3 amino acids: CASSPTGYNEQFF. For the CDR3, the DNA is TGTGCCAGCTCACCTACCGGCTACAATGAGCAGTTCTTC.

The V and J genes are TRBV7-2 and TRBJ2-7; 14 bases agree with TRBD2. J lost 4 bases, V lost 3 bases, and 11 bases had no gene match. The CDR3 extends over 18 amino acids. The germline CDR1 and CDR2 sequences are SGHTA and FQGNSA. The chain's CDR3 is CASSFAGLAGDWGYEQYF. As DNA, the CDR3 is TGTGCCAGCAGCTTTGCGGGACTAGCGGGAGATTGGGGATACGAGCAGTACTTC.

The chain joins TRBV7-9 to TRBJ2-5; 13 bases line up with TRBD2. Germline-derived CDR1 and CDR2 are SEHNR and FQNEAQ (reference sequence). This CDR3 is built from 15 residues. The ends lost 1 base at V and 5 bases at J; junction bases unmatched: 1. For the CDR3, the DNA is TGTGCCAGCAGCTTAGTACTAGCGGGAGGGGAGACCCAGTACTTC. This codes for CASSLVLAGGETQYF.

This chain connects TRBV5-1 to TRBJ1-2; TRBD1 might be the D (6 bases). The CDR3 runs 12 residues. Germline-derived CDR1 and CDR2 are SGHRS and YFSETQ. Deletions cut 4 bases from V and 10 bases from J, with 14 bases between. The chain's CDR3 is CASSANRVSYTF. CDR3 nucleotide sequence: TGCGCCAGCAGCGCAAACAGGGTTTCCTACACCTTC.

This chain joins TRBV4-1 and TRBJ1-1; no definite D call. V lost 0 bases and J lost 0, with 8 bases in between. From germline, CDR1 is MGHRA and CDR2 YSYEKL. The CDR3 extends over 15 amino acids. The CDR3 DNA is TGCGCCAGCAGCCAAGATCGAGGAATGAACACTGAAGCTTTCTTT. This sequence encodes CASSQDRGMNTEAFF.

The CDR3 protein is CSVELAGYDTQYF. The CDR3 coding sequence is TGCAGCGTTGAGCTAGCCGGCTATGATACGCAGTATTTT. The V gene is TRBV29-1, the J gene TRBJ2-3, with D perhaps matching TRBD2 (5 bases). V was cut by 3 bases and J by 6 bases, with 13 bases left in between. Germline V gene lookup returns CDR1 SQVTM and CDR2 ANQGSEA. The CDR3 covers 13 residues.

The DNA for the CDR3 is TGTGCCAGCAGCTTAGTTGTGACAGTCCCCTACGAGCAGTACTTC. Its protein is CASSLVVTVPYEQYF. This chain connects TRBV11-3 to TRBJ2-7; tentatively, D is TRBD1 (5 bases). CDR1 is SGHNT, CDR2 YENEEA, per germline. The CDR3 covers 15 residues. Trimming left V 1 base short and J 2 bases short, with 12 bases between.

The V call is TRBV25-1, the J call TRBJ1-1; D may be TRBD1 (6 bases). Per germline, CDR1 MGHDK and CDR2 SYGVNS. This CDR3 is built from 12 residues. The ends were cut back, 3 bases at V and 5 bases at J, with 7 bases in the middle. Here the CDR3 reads CASSDRGTEAFF. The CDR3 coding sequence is TGTGCCAGCAGTGACAGGGGAACTGAAGCTTTCTTT.

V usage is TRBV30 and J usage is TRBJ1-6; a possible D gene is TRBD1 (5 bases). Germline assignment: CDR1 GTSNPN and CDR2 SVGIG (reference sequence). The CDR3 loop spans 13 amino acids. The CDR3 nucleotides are TGTGCATGGGAAGGGGTTCCTAATTCACCCCTCCACTTT. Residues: CAWEGVPNSPLHF.

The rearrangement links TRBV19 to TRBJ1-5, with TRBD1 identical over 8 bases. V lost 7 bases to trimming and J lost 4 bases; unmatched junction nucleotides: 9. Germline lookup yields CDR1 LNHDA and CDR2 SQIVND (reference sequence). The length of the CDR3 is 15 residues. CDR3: CASIGTGQANQPQHF. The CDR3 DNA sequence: TGTGCCAGTATCGGAACGGGACAGGCTAATCAGCCCCAGCATTTT.

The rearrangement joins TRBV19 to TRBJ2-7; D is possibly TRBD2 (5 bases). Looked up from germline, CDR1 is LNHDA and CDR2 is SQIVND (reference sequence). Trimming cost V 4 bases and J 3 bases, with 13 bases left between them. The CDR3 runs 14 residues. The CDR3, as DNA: TGTGCCAGTAGTACCCGTGGACTGAGCTACGAGCAGTACTTC. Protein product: CASSTRGLSYEQYF. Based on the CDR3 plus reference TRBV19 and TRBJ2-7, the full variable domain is DGGITQSPKYLFRKEGQNVTLSCEQNLNHDAMYWYRQDPGQGLRLIYYSQIVNDFQKGDIAEGYSVSREKKESFPLTVTSAQKNPTAFYLCASSTRGLSYEQYFGPGTRLTVT.

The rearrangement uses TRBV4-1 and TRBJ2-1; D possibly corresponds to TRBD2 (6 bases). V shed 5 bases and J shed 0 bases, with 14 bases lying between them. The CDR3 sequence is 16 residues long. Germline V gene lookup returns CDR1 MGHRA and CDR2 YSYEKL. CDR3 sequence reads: CASSSGRSLSYNEQFF. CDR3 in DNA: TGCGCCAGCAGCTCAGGGAGGAGCCTCTCCTACAATGAGCAGTTCTTC.

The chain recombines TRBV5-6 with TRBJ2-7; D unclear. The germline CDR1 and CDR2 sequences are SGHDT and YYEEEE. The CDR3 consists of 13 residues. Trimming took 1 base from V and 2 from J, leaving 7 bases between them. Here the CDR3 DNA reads TGTGCCAGCAGCTTGAGATCAGCCTACGAGCAGTACTTC. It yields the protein CASSLRSAYEQYF.

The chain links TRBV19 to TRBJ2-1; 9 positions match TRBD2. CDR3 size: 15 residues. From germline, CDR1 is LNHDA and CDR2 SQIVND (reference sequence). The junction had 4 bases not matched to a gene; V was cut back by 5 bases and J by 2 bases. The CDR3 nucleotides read TGTGCCAGTAGTCCCCGACTAGCGGCCTACAATGAGCAGTTCTTC. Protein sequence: CASSPRLAAYNEQFF.

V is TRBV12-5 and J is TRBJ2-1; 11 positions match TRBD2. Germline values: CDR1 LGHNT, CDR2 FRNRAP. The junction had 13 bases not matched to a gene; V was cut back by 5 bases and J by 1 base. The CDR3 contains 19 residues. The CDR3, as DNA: TGTGCTAGTGGTATAACTAGCGGGAGAGGCGGCCTATCCTACAATGAGCAGTTCTTC. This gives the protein CASGITSGRGGLSYNEQFF.

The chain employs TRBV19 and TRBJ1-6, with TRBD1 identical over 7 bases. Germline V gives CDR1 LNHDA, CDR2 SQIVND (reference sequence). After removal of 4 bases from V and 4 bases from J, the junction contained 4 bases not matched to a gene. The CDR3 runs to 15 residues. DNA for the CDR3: TGTGCCAGTAGTAGAGACAGGGCTTATAATTCACCCCTCCACTTT. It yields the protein CASSRDRAYNSPLHF.

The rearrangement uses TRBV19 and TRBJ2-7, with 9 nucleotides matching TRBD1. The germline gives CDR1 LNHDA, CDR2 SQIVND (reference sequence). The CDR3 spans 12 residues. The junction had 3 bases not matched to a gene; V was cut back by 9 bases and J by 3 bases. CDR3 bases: TGTGCCAGCCGGGACAGGGTCTACGAGCAGTACTTC. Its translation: CASRDRVYEQYF.